The clone carrying this TCR beta chain was observed a single time. Its target is not known. Germline loops: CDR1 SGHRS, CDR2 YFSETQ. The germline V and J ends were trimmed by 0 bases and 1 base, with 11 bases remaining between them. This CDR3 contains 16 residues. Assay used: immunoSEQ multiplex PCR; TCRdb lists only in-frame clones, some missing. This table holds about 97,000 clones, about 88% found once. The data originate from a study of T cell responses to AZD1222 COVID-19 vaccine. Study conclusions and caveats: The donor cohort was predominantly white British with a female majority, and clonal diversity may have been underestimated. Spike-specific TCR breadth and depth grew following two AZD1222 doses.

This sequence joins TRBV5-1 and TRBJ1-5; possibly TRBD1 for D (5 bases). Specimen: peripheral blood, collected on day 0 of AZD1222 vaccination. The clonotype comes from an adult in good health. The CDR3 DNA is TGCGCCAGCAGCTTGGCCCCGGCAGGGAGCAATCAGCCCCAGCATTTT. It translates to CASSLAPAGSNQPQHF. The entire variable domain, with the rest obtained from reference TRBV5-1 and TRBJ1-5, is as follows: KAGVTQTPRYLIKTRGQQVTLSCSPISGHRSVSWYQQTPGQGLQFLFEYFSETQRNKGNFPGRFSGRQFSNSRSEMNVSTLELGDSALYLCASSLAPAGSNQPQHFGDGTRLSIL.